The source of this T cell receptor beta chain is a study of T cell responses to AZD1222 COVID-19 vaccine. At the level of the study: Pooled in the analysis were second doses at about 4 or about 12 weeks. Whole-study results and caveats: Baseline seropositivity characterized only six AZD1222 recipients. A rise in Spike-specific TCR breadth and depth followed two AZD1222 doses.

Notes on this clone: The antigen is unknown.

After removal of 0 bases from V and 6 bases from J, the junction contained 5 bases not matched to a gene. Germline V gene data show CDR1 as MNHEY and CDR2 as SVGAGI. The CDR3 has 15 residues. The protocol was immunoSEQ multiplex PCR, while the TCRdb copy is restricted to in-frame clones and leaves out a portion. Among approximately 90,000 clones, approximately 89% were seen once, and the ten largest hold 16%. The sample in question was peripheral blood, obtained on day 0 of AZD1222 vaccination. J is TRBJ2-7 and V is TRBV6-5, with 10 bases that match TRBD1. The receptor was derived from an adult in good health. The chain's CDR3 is CASSYSGTGVGEQYF. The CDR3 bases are TGTGCCAGCAGTTACTCGGGGACAGGGGTGGGCGAGCAGTACTTC.